Only a few counts were recorded for the clone carrying this T cell receptor (beta chain). The antigen is unknown. This sample is part of a study of identical twins. cDNA molecules carried unique molecular identifiers, and template switching added a universal primer site. TCRdb itself ran the 5' RACE reads through MiXCR, one entry per CDR3 protein. Of 200,000 to 250,000 distinct CDR3 sequences listed, roughly an eighth are singletons. Study results and caveats: Researchers reported excess low generation probability among twin-shared out-of-frame alpha sequences.

The germline V and J ends were trimmed by 3 bases and 2 bases, with 17 bases remaining between them. This CDR3 spans 17 amino acids. Germline V CDR1 and CDR2: MGHRA, YSYEKL. The same sample was also studied in work on yellow fever vaccine responses in identical twins.

This sequence originates from a woman aged 18 to 35 in good health. The sequencing input was memory (CD45RO+) T cells sorted from blood. The chain links TRBV4-1 to TRBJ2-4; D is ambiguous. CDR3 in DNA: TGCGCCAGCAGCCAGGTCGGTGGGTTTTTGTCCAAAAACATTCAGTACTTC. This codes for CASSQVGGFLSKNIQYF.